This TCR beta chain derives from a study of CD8+CD57+ T cells in acquired aplastic anemia. Findings and limits, study-wide: Statistical testing detected no significant gap in CD8+ Simpson's diversity between patients and controls.

TCR beta VDJ combinations and CDR3 sequences were profiled from genomic DNA. TCRdb redid the calling of the reads with MiXCR, one entry per CDR3 protein. The sample lists about 160,000 distinct CDR3 sequences, over 55% occurring once. The authors sequenced patients whose flow cytometry had shown CD8+CD57+ cell expansion. Each patient carried a diagnosis of severe acquired aplastic anemia. Turning to this clonotype: Its antigen is unidentified.

Germline CDR1 and CDR2: KGHDR and SFDVKD. This CDR3 is built from 14 residues. V dropped 6 bases and J dropped 8; count of bases not matched to a gene: 8. The J gene is TRBJ2-1, the V gene TRBV24-1, with 8 bases lining up with TRBD2. The sample comprised sorted CD4+, CD8+, or CD8+CD57+ T cells (not recorded which) from PBMCs. This receptor was obtained from a human donor with aplastic anemia. The CDR3 nucleotides are TGTGCCACCAGTAAGTCTAGCGGGCGGGATGAGCAGTTCTTC. It is translated as CATSKSSGRDEQFF.